The 10 T cell receptor beta chains reported below all come from one sample, sequenced in a study of PD-1 blockade in classical Hodgkin lymphoma. Indicated time point: cycle 4 day 1 (C4D1), after more than five weeks of nivolumab. Following autologous stem cell transplantation, relapse occurred in every patient, and exposure to brentuximab vedotin varied. The repertoire was sequenced with immunoSEQ multiplex PCR; TCRdb's copy has only in-frame clones and lacks some. The profile shows just under 65,000 clones, just over 90% of them singletons. The material was peripheral blood mononuclear cells (PBMCs), obtained before the fourth cycle of nivolumab. These receptors came from a human donor with classical Hodgkin lymphoma.

CDR3 bases: TGTGCTAGTGGATCGGGAGGCAGCCCGGGCGAGACCCAGTACTTC. It encodes CASGSGGSPGETQYF. This rearrangement joins TRBV7-7 to TRBJ2-5, with 7 bases aligning to TRBD2. This CDR3 is 15 amino acids long. CDR1 is SSHAT, CDR2 FNYEAQ, per germline (reference sequence).

This clone was seen a single time. The chain combines TRBV18 with TRBJ2-6, with 7 bases fitting TRBD1. Germline lookup yields CDR1 KGHSH and CDR2 LQKENI. CDR3 length: 18 residues. The V gene end was trimmed by 0 bases and the J gene end by 0 bases; junction bases not matched to a gene: 5. CDR3 protein: CASSPPGQLLSGANVLTF. The CDR3 bases are TGTGCCAGCTCACCACCGGGACAGCTACTCTCTGGGGCCAACGTCCTGACTTTC.

Concerning this clone: Other DNA sequences of this sample code for an identical CDR3. The chain joins TRBV27 to TRBJ2-1; D gene unclear. With 3 bases removed from V and 9 bases from J, the gap between germline ends came to 9 bases. This CDR3 is 12 amino acids long. CDR1 is MNHEY and CDR2 is SMNVEV in the germline V gene (reference sequence). CDR3 region: CASSLGGAEQFF. CDR3 sequence (DNA): TGTGCCAGCAGTTTGGGTGGAGCTGAGCAGTTCTTC.

This chain joins TRBV5-4 and TRBJ2-5; TRBD1 matches 9 bases. CDR3 length equals 15 residues. The germline CDR1 and CDR2 sequences are SGHNT and YYREEE (reference sequence). J lost 1 base, V lost 4 bases, and 5 bases had no gene match. CDR3 sequence (DNA): TGTGCCAGCAGCCCACAGACAGGGGGCCAAGAGACCCAGTACTTC. Translating it yields CASSPQTGGQETQYF.

The chain joins TRBV30 to TRBJ2-6; tentatively, D is TRBD2 (6 bases). The germline CDR1 and CDR2 sequences are GTSNPN and SVGIG (reference sequence). V dropped 0 bases and J dropped 1 base, with 16 bases sitting between them. This CDR3 is built from 18 residues. In DNA, the CDR3 is TGTGCCTGGAGTGTATGGGGGAGGCTGCCTTCTGGGGCCAACGTCCTGACTTTC. Residues: CAWSVWGRLPSGANVLTF.

The rearrangement uses TRBV7-9 and TRBJ1-6; 7 nucleotides line up with TRBD1. This CDR3 region has 13 residues. J was trimmed by 9 bases and V by 6 bases; bases with no gene match: 5. Looked up from germline, CDR1 is SEHNR and CDR2 is FQNEAQ (reference sequence). The CDR3 nucleotides are TGTGCCAGCAGGTACAGGGGTGGTTCACCCCTCCACTTT. Translation: CASRYRGGSPLHF.

V gene TRBV19 combines with J gene TRBJ2-7; 10 bases align to TRBD1. The CDR3 consists of 14 residues. Germline V gene lookup returns CDR1 LNHDA and CDR2 SQIVND (reference sequence). V lost 6 bases, J lost 5 bases, and 7 bases stayed unmatched. The CDR3 region is CASRGQGQGDEQYF. CDR3 bases: TGTGCCAGTAGGGGGCAAGGACAGGGGGACGAGCAGTACTTC. The variable domain in full, with the rest retrieved from reference TRBV19 and TRBJ2-7, is DGGITQSPKYLFRKEGQNVTLSCEQNLNHDAMYWYRQDPGQGLRLIYYSQIVNDFQKGDIAEGYSVSREKKESFPLTVTSAQKNPTAFYLCASRGQGQGDEQYFGPGTRLTVT.

The rearrangement links TRBV28 to TRBJ2-7; 7 bases line up with TRBD1. Germline CDR1 reads MDHEN; CDR2 reads SYDVKM. There are 14 residues in the CDR3. Trimming took 5 bases from V and 0 from J; bases not matched to a gene: 4. The CDR3: CASSRQGLSYEQYF. The CDR3 DNA follows: TGTGCCAGCAGTAGACAGGGCCTCTCCTACGAGCAGTACTTC.

This rearrangement joins TRBV11-3 to TRBJ2-3; 10 bases line up with TRBD1. The CDR3 totals 14 residues. Germline CDR1 is SGHNT and CDR2 is YENEEA. J gave up 5 bases and V 5 bases, and 4 bases lay outside the gene matches. The CDR3 region has the DNA TGTGCCAGCAGCGAAGGGACAGGGGTAGATACGCAGTATTTT. Its translation: CASSEGTGVDTQYF.

This clone was seen only a few times. V usage is TRBV2 and J usage is TRBJ1-5; D not resolved. V was shortened by 3 bases and J by 4 bases, with 10 bases between the two germline ends. Germline V CDR1 and CDR2: SNHLY, FYNNEI. This CDR3 has 14 amino acids. The CDR3 sequence: CASSEIGPNQPQHF. The CDR3 bases are TGTGCCAGCAGTGAGATAGGTCCAAATCAGCCCCAGCATTTT. Using reference TRBV2 and TRBJ1-5 for the parts outside the CDR3, the full variable domain is EPEVTQTPSHQVTQMGQEVILRCVPISNHLYFYWYRQILGQKVEFLVSFYNNEISEKSEIFDDQFSVERPDGSNFTLKIRSTKLEDSAMYFCASSEIGPNQPQHFGDGTRLSIL.